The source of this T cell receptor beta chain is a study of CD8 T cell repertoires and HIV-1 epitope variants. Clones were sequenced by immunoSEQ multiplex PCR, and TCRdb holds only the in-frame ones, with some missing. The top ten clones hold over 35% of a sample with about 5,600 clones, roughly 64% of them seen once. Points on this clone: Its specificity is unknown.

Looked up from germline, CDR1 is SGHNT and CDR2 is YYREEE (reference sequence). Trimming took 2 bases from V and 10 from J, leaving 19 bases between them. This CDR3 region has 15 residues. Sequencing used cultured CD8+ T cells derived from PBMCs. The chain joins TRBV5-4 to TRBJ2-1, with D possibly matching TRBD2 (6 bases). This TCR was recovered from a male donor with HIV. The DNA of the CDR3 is TGTGCCAGCAGCTTATGGGAGGTTGAATACGGGGAGCAGTTCTTC. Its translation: CASSLWEVEYGEQFF.